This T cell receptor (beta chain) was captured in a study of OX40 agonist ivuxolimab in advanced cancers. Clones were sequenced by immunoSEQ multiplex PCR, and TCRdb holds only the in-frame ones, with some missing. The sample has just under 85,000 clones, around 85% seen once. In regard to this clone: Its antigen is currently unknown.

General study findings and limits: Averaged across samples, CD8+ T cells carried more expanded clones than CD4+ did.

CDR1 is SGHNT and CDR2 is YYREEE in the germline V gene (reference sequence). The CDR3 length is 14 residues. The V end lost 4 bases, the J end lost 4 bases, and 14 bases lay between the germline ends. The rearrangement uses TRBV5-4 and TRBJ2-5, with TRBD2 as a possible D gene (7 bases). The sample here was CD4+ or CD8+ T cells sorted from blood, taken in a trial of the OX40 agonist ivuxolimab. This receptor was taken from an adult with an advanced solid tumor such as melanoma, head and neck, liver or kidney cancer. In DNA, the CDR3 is TGTGCCAGCAGCCCGGGAGGCAGGGGAGAGACCCAGTACTTC. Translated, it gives CASSPGGRGETQYF.